Following are 17 T cell receptor beta chains from one sample sequenced in a study of human T cells and chemical hapten exposure. Time point of the sample: patch test 1, 2 weeks after DPC sensitization. Treatment defined: therapeutic diphenylcyclopropenone sensitization with weekly scalp DPC. In TCRdb, the RACE reads were re-called with MiXCR into one record per CDR3 protein. The data show about 71,000 distinct CDR3 sequences, 7.5% to 10% seen once. Sequences were derived from whole blood, sampled in connection with sensitization to the hapten diphenylcyclopropenone (DPC). These receptors were taken from a woman aged 40 to 50 with alopecia areata. Some clones in this sample may be carry-over from other donors' samples.

This clonotype was recorded many times. The rearrangement links TRBV9 to TRBJ1-3; 7 nucleotides agree with TRBD1. The CDR3 runs 16 residues. Germline values: CDR1 SGDLS, CDR2 YYNGEE. V lost 0 bases to trimming and J lost 5 bases; unmatched junction nucleotides: 8. The CDR3 protein is CASSVDPTGVRNTIYF. As DNA, the CDR3 is TGTGCCAGCAGCGTAGACCCCACAGGGGTTAGAAACACCATATATTTT.

J is TRBJ1-4 and V is TRBV11-2; TRBD1 aligns across 7 bases. The CDR3 extends over 16 amino acids. V was clipped by 4 bases and J by 7 bases; unmatched bases: 12. The germline gives CDR1 SGHAT, CDR2 FQNNGV. The CDR3 spells CASSSGYRGMGEKLFF. The DNA for the CDR3 is TGTGCCAGCAGCTCGGGGTACAGGGGTATGGGTGAAAAACTGTTTTTT.

The genes are TRBV20-1 and TRBJ1-2, with 8 bases matching TRBD1. Germline V CDR1 and CDR2: DFQATT, SNEGSKA (reference sequence). The CDR3 covers 15 residues. Trimming took 6 bases from V and 8 from J; bases not matched to a gene: 17. The CDR3, as DNA: TGCAGTGCACGAAGGGGACTGACAGGGGAGAGGGGCTACACCTTC. This gives the protein CSARRGLTGERGYTF.

The table lists this clonotype with many counts. This chain connects TRBV5-6 to TRBJ1-1, with D unclear. Per the germline V gene, CDR1 is SGHDT and CDR2 is YYEEEE. This CDR3 has 14 amino acids. Trimming stripped 1 base from V and 4 bases from J, with 11 bases between. The chain's CDR3 is CASSLLAALTEAFF. CDR3 nucleotides: TGTGCCAGCAGCTTGCTGGCAGCGCTCACTGAAGCTTTCTTT. The complete variable domain, with remaining parts taken from reference TRBV5-6 and TRBJ1-1, reads DAGVTQSPTHLIKTRGQQVTLRCSPKSGHDTVSWYQQALGQGPQFIFQYYEEEERQRGNFPDRFSGHQFPNYSSELNVNALLLGDSALYLCASSLLAALTEAFFGQGTRLTVV.

This clonotype was seen ten or more times. V gene TRBV6-2 or TRBV6-3 combines with J gene TRBJ1-5; tentatively, D is TRBD1 (6 bases). V was pared by 2 bases and J by 2 bases, with 13 bases between. Germline V gives CDR1 MNHEY, CDR2 SVGEGT. This CDR3 is built from 16 residues. This CDR3 reads CASSYNRVDGNQPQHF. CDR3 sequence (DNA): TGTGCCAGCAGTTACAACAGGGTGGATGGCAATCAGCCCCAGCATTTT.

At least ten counts were recorded for this clonotype. The chain is built from TRBV12-3 or TRBV12-4 and TRBJ1-6; a weak D match, TRBD1 (6 bases). Trimming removed 1 base at V and 7 bases at J, with 17 bases between. CDR3 length: 17 residues. The CDR3 DNA follows: TGTGCCAGCAGTTTAGAGAGACCCGGGACACAGAATTCACCCCTCCACTTT. Its translation is CASSLERPGTQNSPLHF.

Only a few counts were recorded for this clonotype. The chain uses TRBV6-5 and TRBJ2-3; TRBD1 agrees at 7 bases. This CDR3 is 16 amino acids long. V shed 0 bases and J 1 base; nucleotides not matched to a gene: 4. The germline CDR1 and CDR2 sequences are MNHEY and SVGAGI. Written as DNA, the CDR3 is TGTGCCAGCAGTTACTCGACAGGGCACCGCACAGATACGCAGTATTTT. Translation gives CASSYSTGHRTDTQYF.

This clonotype appeared many times. The CDR3 nucleotides are TGTGCCAGCAGCTTAGAAAGAGGGTATCCCTCTGGGGCCAACGTCCTGACTTTC. Residues: CASSLERGYPSGANVLTF. The genes are TRBV7-2 and TRBJ2-6; weak D call: TRBD2 (5 bases). Trimming shortened V by 1 base and J by 0 bases, and 13 bases separated the two germline ends. The CDR3 covers 18 residues. Germline assignment: CDR1 SGHTA and CDR2 FQGNSA.

This clonotype was observed a handful of times. The chain links TRBV6-1 to TRBJ1-1; tentatively, D is TRBD1 (6 bases). V was shortened by 1 base and J by 8 bases, with 11 bases between the two germline ends. The germline V gene encodes CDR1 MNHNS and CDR2 SASEGT. This CDR3 has 13 amino acids. The CDR3 region is CASSEVQGTEAFF. For the CDR3, the DNA is TGTGCCAGCAGTGAAGTACAGGGTACGGAAGCTTTCTTT.

V usage is TRBV10-3 and J usage is TRBJ1-6; D gene unclear. V lost 4 bases and J 7 bases, leaving 8 bases between the germline ends. The CDR3 extends over 13 amino acids. Germline CDR1 ENHRY, CDR2 SYGVKD. CDR3 sequence: CAISGQINSPLHF. The CDR3, as DNA: TGTGCCATCAGTGGCCAGATAAATTCACCCCTCCACTTT.

The chain uses TRBV4-1 and TRBJ1-5; the match to TRBD1 covers 8 bases. Germline CDR1 is MGHRA and CDR2 is YSYEKL. The length of the CDR3 is 15 residues. J lost 4 bases, V lost 4 bases, and 6 bases had no gene match. This CDR3 reads CASSPLGQGNQPQHF. For the CDR3, the DNA is TGCGCCAGCAGCCCGCTTGGACAGGGAAATCAGCCCCAGCATTTT.

Comments on this clonotype: A much larger clone lies one base from this, so it may be a read error. It is likely a read error, because the conserved phenylalanine at the end of the CDR3 is missing. The V gene is TRBV20-1, the J gene TRBJ2-4; TRBD1 matches 7 bases. Germline CDR1 DFQATT, CDR2 SNEGSKA (reference sequence). This CDR3 contains 13 residues. The V segment lost 2 bases and the J segment 9 bases; nucleotides outside the gene matches: 7. The CDR3 reads CSARIAEGAIQYL. CDR3 in DNA: TGCAGTGCTAGAATAGCCGAGGGGGCCATTCAGTACCTC.

V and J are TRBV20-1 and TRBJ2-3; unclear D gene. Trimming took off 0 bases at V and 5 bases at J, with 3 bases between the two ends. The CDR3 has 11 residues. Germline loops: CDR1 DFQATT, CDR2 SNEGSKA (reference sequence). The CDR3 nucleotides read TGCAGTGCTAGAGATTTAGATACGCAGTATTTT. This sequence encodes CSARDLDTQYF.

This clonotype was seen at least ten times. The rearrangement joins TRBV19 to TRBJ1-5; no clear D. Germline lookup yields CDR1 LNHDA and CDR2 SQIVND (reference sequence). Trimming stripped 0 bases from V and 9 bases from J, with 18 bases between. The CDR3 covers 16 residues. The CDR3 loop is CASSIDASGGPSPQHF. CDR3 nucleotide sequence: TGTGCCAGTAGTATAGATGCCTCGGGAGGCCCCTCGCCCCAGCATTTT.

In this sample, this clonotype turned up many times. J is TRBJ2-1 and V is TRBV15; TRBD2 aligns across 7 bases. The CDR3 sequence is 13 residues long. Germline CDR1 is LNHNV and CDR2 is YYDKDF (reference sequence). With 0 bases clipped from V and 8 bases from J, the junction kept 1 base outside the gene matches. CDR3 DNA: TGTGCCACCAGCAGAGATGGGGGGGATGAGCAGTTCTTC. Translating gives CATSRDGGDEQFF.

This clonotype was counted ten times or more. V is TRBV7-9 and J is TRBJ1-5, with TRBD1 matching 7 bases. Germline assignment: CDR1 SEHNR and CDR2 FQNEAQ (reference sequence). The CDR3 is made up of 13 amino acids. The junction had 5 bases not matched to a gene; V was cut back by 5 bases and J by 7 bases. CDR3 sequence (DNA): TGTGCCAGCAGCCCGACAGGGAACCAGCCCCAGCATTTT. Protein product: CASSPTGNQPQHF.

This clonotype was recorded at least ten times. The chain uses TRBV15 and TRBJ2-3; a weak D match, TRBD2 (5 bases). The CDR3 has 16 residues. In germline, CDR1 is LNHNV, CDR2 YYDKDF (reference sequence). V lost 2 bases, J lost 2 bases, and 14 bases lay in between. The CDR3: CATSRWRSDPTDTQYF. The DNA of the CDR3 is TGTGCCACCAGCAGATGGAGGAGCGATCCCACAGATACGCAGTATTTT.